This T cell receptor (beta chain) was found in a study of beta chain features in type 1 diabetes. Study background: The study found patients and healthy donors alike in age, gender and cell yields. Investigators examined nearly 110,000,000 sorted cells across all samples. Notes on the study in general: Fewer junction insertions and more nucleotide deletions appeared in type 1 diabetes patients.

This clone was detected only a few times. What it binds is not known. Researchers reported sorting CD4+ naive, central memory, regulatory and stem cell-like memory cells via CD45RO/CCR7/CD25/CD127/CD95/CD27. J gave up 3 bases and V 7 bases, and 9 bases lay outside the gene matches. There are 14 residues in the CDR3. Germline loops: CDR1 SQVTM, CDR2 ANQGSEA. Of the isolated RNA, all was reverse transcribed, and so the sequenced material was expressed TCRB transcripts. The repertoire was sequenced with immunoSEQ multiplex PCR; TCRdb's copy has only in-frame clones and lacks some. The sample has roughly 370,000 clones; approximately 15% are singletons.

The sample consisted of naive CD4+ T cells from blood. This chain joins TRBV29-1 and TRBJ1-1, with 9 bases matching TRBD1. This receptor was obtained from a man between 25 and 39 years old in good health. CDR3 DNA: TGCAGCGCCGAGGACAGGGGCCGATACACTGAAGCTTTCTTT. Protein: CSAEDRGRYTEAFF.